The next 25 T cell receptor beta chains were all read from a single sample in a study of tumor-infiltrating lymphocytes in primary liver carcinoma. The investigators made TCR beta cDNA from approximately 0.5 ug total RNA, using a constant-region primer. Researchers made the TCR beta libraries by running three nested multiplex PCR rounds with slightly modified ARM-PCR. For roughly 10 cycles apiece, the opening two PCR rounds ran with TRBV1-TRBV30 forward primers and a C-beta reverse primer. One entry per CDR3 protein results from TCRdb running MiXCR on the multiplex PCR reads. The sample lists approximately 190,000 distinct CDR3 sequences; around four fifths were seen once. Taking 20-30 mg of unsorted bulk tissue, the authors co-extracted RNA and DNA. The specimen sequenced was tumor tissue from primary liver carcinoma. The receptors stem from a man aged 40-55 years with primary liver carcinoma and hepatitis B virus infection.

With regard to this clonotype: The junction and the germline gene differ at one end; a read error may be behind it. The V gene is TRBV4-1, the J gene TRBJ2-1; tentatively, D is TRBD1 or TRBD2 (5 bases each). Germline V gene lookup returns CDR1 MGHRA and CDR2 YSYEKL. The CDR3 is 19 residues long. CDR3 in amino acids: CAGSQDRGGRARVRNVQFF. The CDR3 coding sequence is TGCGCCGGCAGCCAAGACCGAGGAGGAAGGGCCAGGGTTCGCAATGTGCAGTTCTTC.

Comment on this clonotype: This may stem from a read error, because a much larger clone lies one nucleotide away. The chain has TRBV5-1 and TRBJ2-5; D possibly corresponds to TRBD2 (6 bases). The V gene's germline CDR1 is SGHRS and CDR2 YFSETQ. The CDR3 is 15 residues long. The CDR3 is CPSSLAERVQETQYF. The CDR3 DNA follows: TGCCCCAGCAGCTTGGCCGAGCGGGTTCAAGAGACCCAGTACTTC.

This chain links TRBV4-1 with TRBJ2-3; D remains unclear. The CDR3 is 14 amino acids. Germline V CDR1 and CDR2: MGHRA, YSYEKL. Trimming stripped 2 bases from V and 15 bases from J, with 21 bases between. The CDR3 DNA follows: TGCGCCAGCAGCCAAAAAGAAGGCATAGATACAGAATATTTT. Translating gives CASSQKEGIDTEYF.

As concerns this clonotype: Germline is not matched at one junction end, which may reflect a read error. The chain recombines TRBV4-3 with TRBJ2-3; D possibly corresponds to TRBD1 (7 bases). CDR3 size: 15 residues. From germline, CDR1 is LGHNA and CDR2 YSLEER. CDR3 coding DNA: TGCGCCAGGAGCCGCCGACAGGAGGGGACAGATAAGCAGTATTTT. Amino acid sequence: CARSRRQEGTDKQYF.

As concerns this clonotype: A junction boundary mismatches the germline segment, possibly from a read error. The J gene is TRBJ1-1, the V gene TRBV28; weak D call: TRBD1 (5 bases). This CDR3 is 13 amino acids long. The germline V gene encodes CDR1 MDHEN and CDR2 SYDVKM. CDR3 protein: CAGSSRQMGGAFF. CDR3 sequence (DNA): TGTGCCGGCAGTAGTCGACAGATGGGCGGCGCTTTCTTT.

For this clonotype: Mismatch with germline at one junction end may stem from a read error. The chain uses TRBV7-8 and TRBJ1-1, with D maybe TRBD1 (5 bases). This CDR3 has 14 residues. CDR1 and CDR2 (germline): SGHVS, FQNEAQ. CDR3: CASNLSEGNTEAFF. The CDR3 nucleotides read TGTGCCAGCAACCTTTCGGAGGGGAACACTGAGGCTTTCTTT.

Comment on this clonotype: Sequence at one end of the junction differs from germline and may be a read error. The chain employs TRBV11-2 and TRBJ1-1; no clear D. The CDR3 totals 14 residues. Germline lookup yields CDR1 SGHAT and CDR2 FQNNGV. The CDR3 protein is CASSPLWPNTEALF. In DNA, the CDR3 is TGTGCCAGCAGCCCCCTCTGGCCGAACACTGAAGCATTATTT.

For this clonotype: It is likely a read error, because the conserved phenylalanine at the end of the CDR3 is missing. The chain has TRBV29-1 and TRBJ2-7; D uncertain. Germline assignment: CDR1 SQVTM and CDR2 ANQGSEA. CDR3 length: 12 amino acids. As DNA, the CDR3 is TGCAGCGTTGAGTCCGCAGATTACGATCAGTACTGC. This translates into CSVESADYDQYC.

J is TRBJ2-3 and V is TRBV5-5, with 7 nucleotides matching TRBD2. Germline V CDR1 and CDR2: SGHKS, YYEKEE (reference sequence). Trimming removed 5 bases from V and 3 bases from J; junction bases left unmatched: 12. The CDR3 length is 16 residues. The CDR3 is CASRTLSGNGTDTQYF. The CDR3 bases are TGTGCCAGCAGGACCCTAAGCGGGAATGGAACAGATACGCAGTATTTT.

This chain uses TRBV29-1 with TRBJ2-7, with TRBD1 matching over 8 bases. Per the germline V gene, CDR1 is SQVTM and CDR2 is ANQGSEA. Trimming at V came to 7 bases and at J to 2 bases, leaving 16 bases not matched to a gene. CDR3 length equals 16 residues. This chain's CDR3 is CSAMRSGTGSPYEQYF. The CDR3 bases are TGCAGCGCCATGAGATCTGGGACAGGCAGTCCCTACGAGCAGTACTTC.

The genes are TRBV7-9 and TRBJ1-1; D possibly corresponds to TRBD1 (5 bases). V was trimmed by 7 bases and J by 0 bases, leaving 12 bases between them. Germline V gene data show CDR1 as SEHNR and CDR2 as FQNEAQ (reference sequence). CDR3 length: 14 amino acids. CDR3 nucleotides: TGTGCCAGCACCCTGGACAACATGAACACTGAAGCTTTCTTT. Protein: CASTLDNMNTEAFF.

Details on this clonotype: The CDR3 does not end in the conserved phenylalanine or tryptophan, so this is likely a read error. The DNA is omitted, as the CDR3 cannot be located on it reliably, and the CDR3 follows TCRdb's listing. J is TRBJ1-5 and V is TRBV5-6; the table assigns TRBD1, which was not confirmed against the DNA. The CDR3 sequence runs 15 residues, both termini included. Germline V gives CDR1 SGHDT, CDR2 YYEEEE. This CDR3 reads CASSSTWGGDQPQHL.

Concerning this clonotype: A read error may account for a junction end that differs from germline. CDR3 nucleotides: TGTGCCAACAGCCAAGAAGGCTTGACAGGGGGTCGTATTTCCTCTGGAAACACCATAAATTTT. It specifies CANSQEGLTGGRISSGNTINF. The chain combines TRBV4-2 with TRBJ1-3; 9 nucleotides align to TRBD1. CDR3 length equals 21 residues. Germline assignment: CDR1 LGHNA and CDR2 YNFKEQ.

The chain is built from TRBV6-5 and TRBJ2-7; tentative D call: TRBD1 (5 bases). V was shortened by 3 bases and J by 3 bases, with 15 bases between the two germline ends. The V gene's germline CDR1 is MNHEY and CDR2 SVGAGI. The CDR3 sequence is 15 residues long. CDR3 nucleotide sequence: TGTGCCAGCAGTTATCCGCCCCAGGGTGGCTACGAGCAGTACTTC. Amino acids: CASSYPPQGGYEQYF.

A few counts support this clonotype. This may be a read error, as it is one base from a much larger clone. The rearrangement uses TRBV5-1 and TRBJ2-3; no firm D call. The CDR3 runs 13 residues. Germline V CDR1 and CDR2: SGHRS, YFSETQ. The CDR3 nucleotides are TGCGCCAGCAGCTTGTCTCAAGCAGATACGCACTATTTT. Protein sequence: CASSLSQADTHYF.

The gene calls are TRBV28 and TRBJ2-7, with D hard to call. The CDR3 has 15 amino acids. V lost 7 bases to trimming and J lost 3 bases, with 19 bases between them. Germline V CDR1 and CDR2: MDHEN, SYDVKM. The CDR3 region has the DNA TGTGCCAGCACCAACCCGATGGTGTCTCACTACGAGCAGTACTTC. Translation: CASTNPMVSHYEQYF.

About this clonotype itself: An end of the junction does not agree with germline; a read error may underlie this. The V gene is TRBV6-1, the J gene TRBJ2-1; TRBD2 matches at 9 bases. The CDR3 is 19 amino acids. Per the germline V gene, CDR1 is MNHNS and CDR2 is SASEGT. The CDR3 here is CASSEASGVLAGIYNGQFF. The CDR3 DNA follows: TGTGCCAGCAGTGAAGCCTCAGGGGTGCTAGCGGGAATCTACAATGGGCAGTTCTTC.

This clonotype was seen a handful of times. This may come from a read error, since a much larger clone is one base off. The J gene is TRBJ2-1, the V gene TRBV28; 8 nucleotides align to TRBD2. CDR3 size: 16 residues. Germline V gene sequence: CDR1 MDHEN, CDR2 SYDVKM. V lost 3 bases to trimming and J lost 12 bases; unmatched junction nucleotides: 16. The CDR3 bases are TGTGCCAGCAGTTTGTCCGACAGACTATCGGGAGGGTTGCAGTTCTTC. Encoded protein: CASSLSDRLSGGLQFF.

The chain joins TRBV12-3 or TRBV12-4 to TRBJ1-2; D is possibly TRBD1 (5 bases). The V end was cut by 1 base, the J end by 11 bases, with 14 bases between. The CDR3 covers 13 residues. The CDR3 bases are TGTGCCAGCAGTTTAGGGACAAGGGCGGGTTACACCTTC. This encodes CASSLGTRAGYTF.

About this clonotype: One junction end does not reproduce the germline sequence, and a read error may be involved. The rearrangement uses TRBV6-1 and TRBJ1-5, with TRBD1 identical over 9 bases. The CDR3 spans 15 residues. Per germline, CDR1 MNHNS and CDR2 SASEGT. The CDR3 sequence: CVSSVDRGWNLPQHF. In DNA, the CDR3 is TGTGTCAGCAGTGTGGACAGGGGCTGGAATCTGCCCCAGCATTTT.

Concerning this clonotype itself: One end of the junction fails to match germline, which may point to a read error. J is TRBJ1-6 and V is TRBV11-1, with a tentative D call TRBD1 (5 bases). CDR1 is SGHAT, CDR2 FQDESV, per germline (reference sequence). The CDR3 extends over 13 amino acids. This chain's CDR3 is CASSRTLLSSLHF. The CDR3 bases are TGTGCCAGCAGCCGGACACTGCTTTCATCCCTCCATTTT.

The chain combines TRBV4-2 with TRBJ1-2, with D unresolved. The CDR3 sequence is 13 residues long. Trimming left V 0 bases short and J 9 bases short, with 11 bases between. The germline V gene has CDR1 LGHNA and CDR2 YNFKEQ. This CDR3 is CASSQDTDSSYTF. CDR3 sequence (DNA): TGTGCCAGCAGCCAAGATACAGATTCTAGCTACACCTTC.

This rearrangement joins TRBV5-1 to TRBJ2-2, with D perhaps TRBD1 (8 bases). The CDR3 extends over 17 amino acids. V was pared by 6 bases and J by 5 bases, with 23 bases between. Germline-derived CDR1 and CDR2 are SGHRS and YFSETQ. The CDR3 sequence is CASNLPVDREGTGELFF. CDR3 bases: TGCGCCAGCAACCTCCCGGTGGACAGGGAGGGTACCGGGGAGCTGTTTTTT.

As regards this clonotype: One end of the junction is discordant with germline, which a read error may explain. The V and J genes are TRBV6-6 and TRBJ2-5; the D is unclear. Germline CDR1 and CDR2: MNHNY and SVGAGI (reference sequence). CDR3 size: 14 residues. CDR3 sequence (DNA): TGTGTCAGCAGTTACTGCCCTCACGACGGGACCCAGTACTTC. The encoded protein is CVSSYCPHDGTQYF.

In regard to this clonotype: Germline and junction disagree at one end, which may indicate a read error. The chain has TRBV6-5 and TRBJ2-7; possible D gene TRBD1, 6 bases. The CDR3 extends over 14 amino acids. The germline V gene has CDR1 MNHEY and CDR2 SVGAGI. The CDR3 region is CVSAQWGTTHEQYF. CDR3 nucleotide sequence: TGTGTCAGCGCTCAATGGGGGACAACCCACGAGCAGTACTTC.